A selection of T cell receptor beta chains follows, all from one sample in a study of cytomegalovirus exposure and HLA in healthy donors. Clones were sequenced by immunoSEQ multiplex PCR, and TCRdb holds only the in-frame ones, with some missing. In the table there are 90,000 to 130,000 clones, approximately 85% of which are singletons. The specimen sequenced was PBMCs. Source of these receptors: a woman aged 18-29 years in good health and CMV-seronegative. The conserved cysteine and the conserved F or W are not part of the CDR3 here.

J gene | V gene | CDR3 protein
TRBJ2-5 | TRBV13 | ASSYEDRVGETQY
TRBJ1-2 | TRBV21-1 | ASSKVTGRFDYGYT
TRBJ2-7 | TRBV18 | ASSRSTGGYAEQY
TRBJ1-5 | TRBV30 | ALSQGGNQPQH
TRBJ2-1 | TRBV29-1 | SVETSGYSEQF
TRBJ1-5 | TRBV30 | AWSGGGRNQPQH
TRBJ2-7 | TRBV5-5 | ASSSWTGGSYEQY
TRBJ2-6 | TRBV5-1 | ASAEGGGHGANVLT
TRBJ1-5 | TRBV27 | ASRTQGMSQPQH
TRBJ1-1 | TRBV2 | ASTPGGVQPAF
TRBJ1-2 | TRBV9 | ASSVAGSGYT
TRBJ2-5 | TRBV7-7 | ASSLLRGGETQY
TRBJ2-7 | TRBV28 | ASSLGRTYEQY
TRBJ2-7 | TRBV6-5 | ASGRGTELYEQY
TRBJ2-7 | TRBV2 | ASSEWRTEEYEQY
TRBJ1-1 | TRBV2 | ASIEEQGDTEAF
TRBJ2-1 | TRBV18 | ASSLGTGGHNEQF
TRBJ1-2 | TRBV30 | AGMGGGVYGYT
TRBJ1-2 | TRBV6-5 | ASSRTGYHGYT
TRBJ2-5 | TRBV12-5 | ASGLSGGETQY
TRBJ2-2 | TRBV10-3 | AISGTPNTGELF
TRBJ1-1 | TRBV11-2 | ASSYDRVGTEAF
TRBJ2-3 | TRBV9 | ASSVGAGGGTDTQY
TRBJ1-1 | TRBV5-1 | ASSLASWTGTGGPYTEAF
TRBJ2-1 | TRBV2 | ASSEGLGGDNEQF
TRBJ2-3 | TRBV7-2 | ASSFEGRTDTQY
TRBJ2-1 | TRBV10-3 | AISDGSNEQF
TRBJ2-2 | TRBV18 | ASSPPYTGELF
TRBJ2-5 | TRBV4-1 | ASSPRLAGGQETQY
TRBJ1-2 | TRBV7-2 | ASSAGTVGGYT
TRBJ1-2 | TRBV19 | ASSPRQGGGYGYT
TRBJ1-4 | TRBV5-1 | ASSPMGQSNEKLF
TRBJ1-4 | TRBV29-1 | SVGHTTNEKLF
TRBJ2-3 | TRBV9 | ASSPRGSFTDTQY
TRBJ1-1 | TRBV2 | ASSQQGGEATEAF
TRBJ2-2 | TRBV4-1 | ASSQSNTGELF
TRBJ1-2 | TRBV18 | ASSPGIDFQGGLYGYT
TRBJ1-5 | TRBV6-5 | ATAGTPNQPQH
TRBJ1-1 | TRBV9 | ASSVRGGPYTEAF
TRBJ1-1 | TRBV7-3 | ASSYNAGATEAF
TRBJ1-5 | TRBV6-1 | ASSDGRRVGQPQH
TRBJ1-2 | TRBV13 | ASSLVGLNYGYT
TRBJ1-5 | TRBV28 | ASSFISTGGQPQH
TRBJ1-2 | TRBV10-3 | AIGDTTNYGYT
TRBJ2-7 | TRBV11-2 | ASSFPDKTDTYEQY
TRBJ2-7 | TRBV29-1 | SVEDGGTEQY
TRBJ1-2 | TRBV25-1 | ASSAPGQAIYGYT
TRBJ2-1 | TRBV18 | ASSPPAGIAYNEQF
TRBJ2-3 | TRBV6-1 | ASSPVGGGTDTQY
TRBJ2-7 | TRBV4-1 | ASSQGVQEFHEQY
TRBJ2-2 | TRBV5-1 | ASSAGTGATGELF
TRBJ1-2 | TRBV7-9 | ASSGMNRETDYGYT
TRBJ2-7 | TRBV18 | ASSGSSGEQY
TRBJ2-3 | TRBV27 | ASSPGTGLDTQY